Listed here are 30 T cell receptor beta chains from one sample, sequenced in a study of blood T cell repertoires in COVID-19. The data were produced by immunoSEQ multiplex PCR, yet TCRdb's version contains in-frame clones alone and is incomplete. The sample lists about 160,000 clones, approximately 82% seen once, with about 20% in the top ten. Sequenced material: peripheral blood. The receptors here all came from a woman of 80 years or more with acute or convalescent COVID-19.

The rearrangement uses TRBV5-6 and TRBJ1-5; perhaps TRBD1 as D (5 bases). The CDR3 contains 14 residues. Germline V gene data show CDR1 as SGHDT and CDR2 as YYEEEE. V lost 4 bases, J lost 0 bases, and 8 bases lay in between. The CDR3 is CASSTGHSNQPQHF. The CDR3 DNA reads as TGTGCCAGCAGCACCGGACATAGCAATCAGCCCCAGCATTTT.

This clone was observed a single time. The chain carries TRBV21-1 and TRBJ2-3; TRBD2, as called in the table, went unchecked against the DNA. TRBV21-1 counts as a pseudogene. CDR3 length equals 14 residues. The CDR3 DNA reads as TGTGCCAGCAGCAAATTAGGTTCTCGCGGGGGGCAGTATTTT. Translation gives CASSKLGSRGGQYF.

The chain recombines TRBV7-9 with TRBJ1-2, with a tentative D call TRBD1 (6 bases). Trimming took 6 bases from V and 3 from J, leaving 20 bases between them. Germline V lookup: CDR1 SEHNR, CDR2 FQNEAQ (reference sequence). The CDR3 contains 16 residues. The CDR3 region is CASSPFGGAGDYGYTF. In DNA, the CDR3 is TGTGCCAGCAGTCCCTTTGGGGGGGCAGGGGACTATGGCTACACCTTC.

The V call is TRBV29-1, the J call TRBJ1-2; TRBD1 matches at 7 bases. CDR1 and CDR2 from the germline V gene are SQVTM and ANQGSEA. Trimming at V came to 1 base and at J to 4 bases, leaving 6 bases not matched to a gene. The CDR3 consists of 14 residues. Written as DNA, the CDR3 is TGCAGCGTTGAAGGGGCAGGGGGAGGCTATGGCTACACCTTC. This codes for CSVEGAGGGYGYTF. The whole variable domain, remainder taken from reference TRBV29-1 and TRBJ1-2, is SAVISQKPSRDICQRGTSLTIQCQVDSQVTMMFWYRQQPGQSLTLIATANQGSEATYESGFVIDKFPISRPNLTFSTLTVSNMSPEDSSIYLCSVEGAGGGYGYTFGSGTRLTVV.

This chain uses TRBV6-1 with TRBJ1-5; D not certain. Germline CDR1 MNHNS, CDR2 SASEGT. Deletions cut 1 base from V and 13 bases from J, with 8 bases between. The CDR3 has 11 residues. This chain's CDR3 is CASSEGPPQHF. CDR3 bases: TGTGCCAGCAGTGAAGGGCCCCCTCAGCATTTT.

The genes are TRBV14 and TRBJ2-5; D uncertain. V was trimmed by 5 bases and J by 4 bases, leaving 5 bases between them. CDR3 length equals 11 residues. From germline, CDR1 is SGHDN and CDR2 FVKESK. CDR3 coding DNA: TGTGCCAGCAGCGTCGGAGAGACCCAGTACTTC. Protein: CASSVGETQYF.

V gene TRBV19 combines with J gene TRBJ1-2; 9 positions match TRBD1. Germline CDR1 reads LNHDA; CDR2 reads SQIVND (reference sequence). J gave up 8 bases and V 6 bases, and 7 bases lay outside the gene matches. The CDR3 has 13 residues. CDR3 sequence reads: CASSRDRVGGYTF. In DNA form, the CDR3 reads TGTGCCAGTAGCCGGGACAGGGTAGGAGGCTACACCTTC.

The genes are TRBV7-9 and TRBJ1-5; possibly TRBD1 for D (6 bases). Germline values: CDR1 SEHNR, CDR2 FQNEAQ (reference sequence). Trimming pared 5 bases from V and 5 bases from J, leaving 10 bases between. The CDR3 totals 13 residues. The DNA of the CDR3 is TGTGCCAGCAGCCGACAGGCCGATCAGCCCCAGCATTTT. It translates to CASSRQADQPQHF.

CDR3 amino acids: CASSLAGTMNTEAFF. The CDR3 region has the DNA TGTGCCAGCTCCCTAGCAGGGACTATGAACACTGAAGCTTTCTTT. The chain is built from TRBV6-5 and TRBJ1-1, with D tentatively TRBD1 (5 bases). CDR1 is MNHEY and CDR2 is SVGAGI in the germline V gene. Deletions cut 8 bases from V and 0 bases from J, with 16 bases between. This CDR3 spans 15 amino acids.

The chain employs TRBV5-1 and TRBJ2-6, with D possibly TRBD2 on 5 matching bases. The CDR3 spans 19 residues. V was clipped by 1 base and J by 0 bases, with 17 bases between them. Germline V gene sequence: CDR1 SGHRS, CDR2 YFSETQ. CDR3 coding DNA: TGCGCCAGCAGCTTGCGCCCGACTGGAGGCATCTCTGGGGCCAACGTCCTGACTTTC. As protein: CASSLRPTGGISGANVLTF. Full variable domain (remainder filled in from reference TRBV5-1 and TRBJ2-6): KAGVTQTPRYLIKTRGQQVTLSCSPISGHRSVSWYQQTPGQGLQFLFEYFSETQRNKGNFPGRFSGRQFSNSRSEMNVSTLELGDSALYLCASSLRPTGGISGANVLTFGAGSRLTVL.

This sequence joins TRBV6-5 and TRBJ2-7, with a weak D call TRBD1 (5 bases). This CDR3 comprises 13 residues. Germline V CDR1 and CDR2: MNHEY, SVGAGI. V was shortened by 2 bases and J by 5 bases, with 10 bases between the two germline ends. CDR3 sequence: CASSYRGGHEQYF. CDR3 sequence (DNA): TGTGCCAGCAGTTACAGGGGCGGACACGAGCAGTACTTC.

This chain uses TRBV10-3 with TRBJ2-3, with 15 bases lining up with TRBD2. J gave up 5 bases and V 4 bases, and 1 base lay outside the gene matches. Germline CDR1 reads ENHRY; CDR2 reads SYGVKD. The CDR3 totals 15 residues. The CDR3 DNA sequence: TGTGCCATCAGTGCGGGACTAGCGGGAGGAGATACGCAGTATTTT. Translating gives CAISAGLAGGDTQYF.

The chain employs TRBV7-9 and TRBJ1-2, with D possibly matching TRBD1 (6 bases). CDR3 length: 13 residues. Trimming left V 1 base short and J 6 bases short, with 9 bases between. Germline assignment: CDR1 SEHNR and CDR2 FQNEAQ (reference sequence). The CDR3 protein is CASSLEAGDGYTF. CDR3 nucleotides: TGTGCCAGCAGCTTAGAGGCAGGGGATGGCTACACCTTC.

The V and J genes are TRBV7-9 and TRBJ1-3; the D gene is possibly TRBD1 (5 bases). The CDR3 has 16 residues. Germline CDR1 reads SEHNR; CDR2 reads FQNEAQ (reference sequence). Trimming cost V 0 bases and J 2 bases, with 11 bases left between them. The CDR3 loop is CASSLAGGSTGNTIYF. For the CDR3, the DNA is TGTGCCAGCAGCTTAGCGGGGGGTAGTACTGGAAACACCATATATTTT.

The chain recombines TRBV7-8 with TRBJ1-5; D unresolved. This CDR3 is built from 12 residues. The ends were cut back, 5 bases at V and 4 bases at J, with 6 bases in the middle. Germline V lookup: CDR1 SGHVS, CDR2 FQNEAQ. CDR3 bases: TGTGCCAGCAGCCGACCGAATCAGCCCCAGCATTTT. This codes for CASSRPNQPQHF.

The gene calls are TRBV10-3 and TRBJ1-2; a weak D match, TRBD1 (5 bases). This CDR3 spans 14 amino acids. Trimming removed 6 bases at V and 4 bases at J, with 15 bases between. Per the germline V gene, CDR1 is ENHRY and CDR2 is SYGVKD. The CDR3 sequence: CAISEPREGYGYTF. CDR3 nucleotide sequence: TGTGCCATCAGCGAACCCAGGGAGGGCTATGGCTACACCTTC.

The J gene is TRBJ2-3, the V gene TRBV10-2; 7 bases fit TRBD1. Per the germline V gene, CDR1 is WSHSY and CDR2 is SAAADI. The V gene end was trimmed by 7 bases and the J gene end by 1 base; junction bases not matched to a gene: 8. CDR3 size: 15 residues. The CDR3 nucleotides read TGCGCCAGCACTAGACAGGGCAGCGGCACAGATACGCAGTATTTT. Protein: CASTRQGSGTDTQYF.

This clone was seen only once. J is TRBJ1-5 and V is TRBV12-5, with 10 bases aligning to TRBD1. The trim removed 7 bases at V and 6 bases at J, leaving 9 bases unmatched. Germline CDR1 is LGHNT and CDR2 is FRNRAP. The CDR3 covers 15 residues. The CDR3 protein is CASALPGQGSQPQHF. CDR3 in DNA: TGTGCTAGTGCCCTCCCGGGACAGGGGAGTCAGCCCCAGCATTTT.

The rearrangement uses TRBV7-2 and TRBJ1-6, with 7 positions matching TRBD1. This CDR3 region has 15 residues. J gave up 6 bases and V 4 bases, and 6 bases lay outside the gene matches. Germline V CDR1 and CDR2: SGHTA, FQGNSA. Here the CDR3 reads CASSSGTAPNSPLHF. CDR3 sequence (DNA): TGTGCCAGCAGCTCGGGGACAGCGCCTAATTCACCCCTCCACTTT.

The chain recombines TRBV6-4 with TRBJ1-4; TRBD1 agrees at 9 bases. CDR3 length equals 16 residues. Germline-derived CDR1 and CDR2 are MRHNA and SNTAGT. J was trimmed by 7 bases and V by 5 bases; bases with no gene match: 11. CDR3 residues: CASSPGPPTGGEKLFF. In DNA form, the CDR3 reads TGTGCCAGCAGTCCGGGACCTCCGACAGGGGGTGAAAAACTGTTTTTT.

A few counts support this clone. CDR3 in amino acids: CASSEPSSYNSPLHF. CDR3 DNA: TGCGCCAGCAGTGAGCCCAGCTCCTATAATTCACCCCTCCACTTT. The J gene is TRBJ1-6, the V gene TRBV10-2; D is undetermined. Deletions cut 2 bases from V and 0 bases from J, with 5 bases between. The CDR3 is made up of 15 amino acids. The germline gives CDR1 WSHSY, CDR2 SAAADI.

Written as DNA, the CDR3 is TGTGCCAGCAGTTACTCGCAACAGGGGAGAAATGAGCAGTTCTTC. This sequence encodes CASSYSQQGRNEQFF. V gene TRBV6-5 combines with J gene TRBJ2-1; 7 bases match TRBD1. The CDR3 totals 15 residues. Germline V gene data show CDR1 as MNHEY and CDR2 as SVGAGI. V lost 0 bases, J lost 7 bases, and 6 bases stayed unmatched.

The chain carries TRBV7-9 and TRBJ2-2, with D perhaps matching TRBD2 (6 bases). V was clipped by 8 bases and J by 7 bases, with 23 bases between them. This CDR3 spans 16 amino acids. Germline CDR1 is SEHNR and CDR2 is FQNEAQ (reference sequence). For the CDR3, the DNA is TGTGCCAGCGCGGGAACAGGACTATGGCAGGGCGGGGAGCTGTTTTTT. Protein sequence: CASAGTGLWQGGELFF.

CDR3 bases: TGCAGCGCAGGGGGCGCTGGGGCCAACGTCCTGACTTTC. Amino acid sequence: CSAGGAGANVLTF. This chain links TRBV29-1 with TRBJ2-6, with 8 bases that match TRBD1. The CDR3 is 13 residues long. V shed 7 bases and J 2 bases; nucleotides not matched to a gene: 1. The V gene's germline CDR1 is SQVTM and CDR2 ANQGSEA.

This clone was detected a few times. This sequence joins TRBV9 and TRBJ2-1; D might be TRBD1 (5 bases). CDR3 length equals 13 residues. Germline CDR1 and CDR2: SGDLS and YYNGEE. Trimming pared 4 bases from V and 5 bases from J, leaving 10 bases between. The CDR3 DNA is TGTGCCAGCAGCTTAGGGGCCCACAATGAGCAGTTCTTC. Translating gives CASSLGAHNEQFF.

The rearrangement joins TRBV10-3 to TRBJ2-7; 10 positions agree with TRBD1. The V gene end was trimmed by 6 bases and the J gene end by 4 bases; junction bases not matched to a gene: 9. This CDR3 is 15 amino acids long. Germline assignment: CDR1 ENHRY and CDR2 SYGVKD. The CDR3 region is CAIRDGQGEVYEQYF. Written as DNA, the CDR3 is TGTGCCATCAGAGATGGACAGGGGGAAGTATACGAGCAGTACTTC.

The chain joins TRBV29-1 to TRBJ2-6; TRBD1 might be the D (5 bases). CDR3 length equals 14 residues. V was clipped by 5 bases and J by 0 bases, with 8 bases between them. The germline gives CDR1 SQVTM, CDR2 ANQGSEA. CDR3 protein: CSVRQFSGANVLTF. The CDR3 nucleotides are TGCAGCGTTAGACAGTTCTCTGGGGCCAACGTCCTGACTTTC.

The chain joins TRBV5-4 to TRBJ1-2; 7 bases are shared with TRBD1. The CDR3 extends over 13 amino acids. After removal of 4 bases from V and 8 bases from J, the junction contained 8 bases not matched to a gene. The V gene's germline CDR1 is SGHNT and CDR2 YYREEE (reference sequence). This CDR3 reads CASSIPGQRGYTF. DNA for the CDR3: TGTGCCAGCAGCATCCCGGGACAGCGGGGCTACACCTTC.

The rearrangement joins TRBV9 to TRBJ2-1; possibly TRBD2 for D (7 bases). Trimming stripped 3 bases from V and 5 bases from J, with 18 bases between. This CDR3 is 16 amino acids long. Per the germline V gene, CDR1 is SGDLS and CDR2 is YYNGEE. CDR3 DNA sequence: TGTGCCAGCAGCGGAGTATTCGGGGGGCCAGACAATGAGCAGTTCTTC. Translation gives CASSGVFGGPDNEQFF.

This chain uses TRBV19 with TRBJ1-1, with D hard to call. Trimming pared 5 bases from V and 0 bases from J, leaving 13 bases between. Germline V gives CDR1 LNHDA, CDR2 SQIVND (reference sequence). CDR3 size: 15 residues. The CDR3 loop reads CASSPQASLNTEAFF. CDR3 DNA: TGTGCCAGTAGTCCCCAGGCCTCATTGAACACTGAAGCTTTCTTT. Combining the CDR3 with reference TRBV19 and TRBJ1-1 gives the whole variable domain DGGITQSPKYLFRKEGQNVTLSCEQNLNHDAMYWYRQDPGQGLRLIYYSQIVNDFQKGDIAEGYSVSREKKESFPLTVTSAQKNPTAFYLCASSPQASLNTEAFFGQGTRLTVV.